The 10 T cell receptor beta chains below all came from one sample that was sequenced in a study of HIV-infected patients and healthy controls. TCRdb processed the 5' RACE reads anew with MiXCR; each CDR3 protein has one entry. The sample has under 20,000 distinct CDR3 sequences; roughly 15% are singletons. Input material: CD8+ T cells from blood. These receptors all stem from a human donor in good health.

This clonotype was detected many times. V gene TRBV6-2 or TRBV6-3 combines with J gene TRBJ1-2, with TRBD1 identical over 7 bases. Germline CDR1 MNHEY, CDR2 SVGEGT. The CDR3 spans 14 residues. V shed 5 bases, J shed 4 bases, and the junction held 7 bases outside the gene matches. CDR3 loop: CASSQGQEGYGYTF. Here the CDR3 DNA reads TGTGCCAGCAGTCAAGGACAGGAAGGCTATGGCTACACCTTC.

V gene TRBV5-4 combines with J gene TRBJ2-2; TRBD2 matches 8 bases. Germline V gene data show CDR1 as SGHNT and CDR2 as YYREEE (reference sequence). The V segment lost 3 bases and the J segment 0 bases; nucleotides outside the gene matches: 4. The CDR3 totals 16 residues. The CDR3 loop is CASSSFSGTNTGELFF. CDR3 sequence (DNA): TGTGCCAGCAGCTCTTTTAGCGGGACGAACACCGGGGAGCTGTTTTTT.

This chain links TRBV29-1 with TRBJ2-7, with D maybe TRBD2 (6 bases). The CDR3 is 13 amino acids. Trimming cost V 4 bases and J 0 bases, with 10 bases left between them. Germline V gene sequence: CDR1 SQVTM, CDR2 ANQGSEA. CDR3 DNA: TGCAGCGTTGTTCCGGGGGACTCCTACGAGCAGTACTTC. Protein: CSVVPGDSYEQYF.

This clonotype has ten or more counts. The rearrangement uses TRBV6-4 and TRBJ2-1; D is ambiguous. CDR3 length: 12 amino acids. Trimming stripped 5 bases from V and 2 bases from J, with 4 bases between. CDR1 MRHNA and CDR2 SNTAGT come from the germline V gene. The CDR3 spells CASSSAYNEQFF. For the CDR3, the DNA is TGTGCCAGCAGTTCGGCCTACAATGAGCAGTTCTTC.

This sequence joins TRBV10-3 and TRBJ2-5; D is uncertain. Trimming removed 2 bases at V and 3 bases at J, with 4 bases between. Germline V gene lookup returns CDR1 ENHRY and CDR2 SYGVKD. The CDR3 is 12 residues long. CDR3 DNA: TGTGCCATCAGTGAGGAAGAAGAGACCCAGTACTTC. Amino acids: CAISEEEETQYF.

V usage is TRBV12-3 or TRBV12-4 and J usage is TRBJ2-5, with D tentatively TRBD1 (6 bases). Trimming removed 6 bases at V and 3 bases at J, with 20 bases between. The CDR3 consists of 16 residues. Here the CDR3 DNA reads TGTGCCAGCAGCCCCTTGGGACAACGTTTTGAAGAGACCCAGTACTTC. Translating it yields CASSPLGQRFEETQYF.

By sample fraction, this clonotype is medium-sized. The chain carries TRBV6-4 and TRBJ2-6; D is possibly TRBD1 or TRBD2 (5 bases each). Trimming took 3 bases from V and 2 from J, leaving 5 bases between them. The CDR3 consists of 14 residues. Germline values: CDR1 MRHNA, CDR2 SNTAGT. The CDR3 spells CASSEGAGANVLTF. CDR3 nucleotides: TGTGCCAGCAGTGAGGGGGCTGGGGCCAACGTCCTGACTTTC.

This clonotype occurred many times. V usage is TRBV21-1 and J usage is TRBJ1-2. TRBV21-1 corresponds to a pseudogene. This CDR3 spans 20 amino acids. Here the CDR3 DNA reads TGTGCCAGCAGCAAAGCTGTGAGGAGTCCCTCCGTCGAGACTAACTATGGCTACACCTTC. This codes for CASSKAVRSPSVETNYGYTF.

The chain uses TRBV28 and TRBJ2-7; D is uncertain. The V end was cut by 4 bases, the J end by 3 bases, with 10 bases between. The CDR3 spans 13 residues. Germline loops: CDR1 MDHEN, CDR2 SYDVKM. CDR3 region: CASSSPALYEQYF. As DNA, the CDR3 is TGTGCCAGCAGTTCACCCGCCCTCTACGAGCAGTACTTC.

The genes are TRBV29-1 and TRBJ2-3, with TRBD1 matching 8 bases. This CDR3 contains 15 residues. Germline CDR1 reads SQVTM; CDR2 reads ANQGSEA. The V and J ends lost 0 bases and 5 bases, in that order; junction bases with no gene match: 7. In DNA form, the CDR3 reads TGCAGCGTTGAAGAGATCCAGGGGGCAGTAGATACGCAGTATTTT. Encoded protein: CSVEEIQGAVDTQYF.